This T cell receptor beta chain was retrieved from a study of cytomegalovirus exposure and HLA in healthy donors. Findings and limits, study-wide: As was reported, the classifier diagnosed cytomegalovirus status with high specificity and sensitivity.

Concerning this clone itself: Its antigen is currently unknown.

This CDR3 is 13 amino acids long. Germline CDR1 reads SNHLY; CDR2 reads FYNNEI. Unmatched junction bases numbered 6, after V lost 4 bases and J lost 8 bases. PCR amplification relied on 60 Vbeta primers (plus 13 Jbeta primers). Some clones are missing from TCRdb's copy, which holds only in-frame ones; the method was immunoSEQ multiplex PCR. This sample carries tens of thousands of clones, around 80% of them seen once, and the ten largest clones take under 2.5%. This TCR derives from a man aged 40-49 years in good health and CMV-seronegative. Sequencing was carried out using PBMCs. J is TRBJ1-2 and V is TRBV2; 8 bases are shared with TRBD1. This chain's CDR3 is CASSGQGRLGYTF. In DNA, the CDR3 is TGTGCCAGCAGTGGACAGGGGCGTCTGGGCTACACCTTC.